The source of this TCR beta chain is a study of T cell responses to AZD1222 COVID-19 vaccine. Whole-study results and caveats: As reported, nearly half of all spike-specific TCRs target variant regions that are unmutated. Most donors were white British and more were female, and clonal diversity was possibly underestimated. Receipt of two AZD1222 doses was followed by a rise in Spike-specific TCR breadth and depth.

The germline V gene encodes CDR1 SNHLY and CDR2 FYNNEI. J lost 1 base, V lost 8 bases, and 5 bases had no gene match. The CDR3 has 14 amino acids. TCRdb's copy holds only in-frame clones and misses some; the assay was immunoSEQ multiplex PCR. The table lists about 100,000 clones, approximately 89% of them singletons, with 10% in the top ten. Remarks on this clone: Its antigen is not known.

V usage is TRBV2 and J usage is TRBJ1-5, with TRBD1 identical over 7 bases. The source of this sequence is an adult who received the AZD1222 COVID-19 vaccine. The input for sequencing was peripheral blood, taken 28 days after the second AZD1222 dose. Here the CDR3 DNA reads TGTGCCAGCCACAGGGGCGGGAGCAATCAGCCCCAGCATTTT. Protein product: CASHRGGSNQPQHF. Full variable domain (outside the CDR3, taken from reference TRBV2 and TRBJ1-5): EPEVTQTPSHQVTQMGQEVILRCVPISNHLYFYWYRQILGQKVEFLVSFYNNEISEKSEIFDDQFSVERPDGSNFTLKIRSTKLEDSAMYFCASHRGGSNQPQHFGDGTRLSIL.